These 17 T cell receptor beta chains came from one sample sequenced in a study of Graves' ophthalmopathy and Graves' hyperthyroidism. Amplified TCR beta CDR3 regions were obtained using RNA transcripts as template. In the first round, RT-PCR was carried out with HTBI primers, and a multiplex PCR formed the second round. TCRdb itself ran the multiplex PCR reads through MiXCR, one entry per CDR3 protein. The sample lists some 750,000 distinct CDR3 sequences; roughly two fifths were seen once. Sequencing was performed on peripheral blood. The receptors were sampled from an adult man with Graves' ophthalmopathy.

This clonotype was seen repeatedly, ten times or more. The chain has TRBV5-1 and TRBJ2-7; no definite D call. The CDR3 is made up of 13 amino acids. Germline V CDR1 and CDR2: SGHRS, YFSETQ. With 5 bases removed from V and 2 bases from J, the gap between germline ends came to 11 bases. Here the CDR3 reads CASRSDRAYEQYF. The CDR3 DNA follows: TGCGCCAGCAGATCGGACCGAGCCTACGAGCAGTACTTC.

This clonotype occurred many times. The chain joins TRBV7-6 to TRBJ2-7; 9 nucleotides align to TRBD1. Germline V lookup: CDR1 SGHVS, CDR2 FNYEAQ. This CDR3 is built from 16 residues. V shed 1 base, J shed 6 bases, and the junction held 10 bases outside the gene matches. This CDR3 reads CASSLVLTGGEGEQYF. CDR3 nucleotide sequence: TGTGCCAGCAGCTTAGTCCTGACAGGGGGAGAAGGCGAGCAGTACTTC.

This clonotype was found a few times. The gene calls are TRBV20-1 and TRBJ1-2; TRBD1 matches at 8 bases. Germline V gene sequence: CDR1 DFQATT, CDR2 SNEGSKA (reference sequence). The CDR3 consists of 12 residues. The V segment lost 3 bases and the J segment 8 bases; nucleotides outside the gene matches: 5. CDR3 coding DNA: TGCAGTGCTAGCAGGGGGCGACAGGGCTACACCTTC. It codes for CSASRGRQGYTF.

The CDR3 nucleotides are TGTGCCAGCAGCCAATCGATACTTCGGCTAGCGGCGAAAGAGACCCAGTACTTC. This codes for CASSQSILRLAAKETQYF. The chain joins TRBV3-1 to TRBJ2-5; 7 bases fit TRBD2. This CDR3 is 18 amino acids long. V shed 2 bases and J 3 bases; nucleotides not matched to a gene: 15. Germline CDR1 is LGHDT and CDR2 is YNNKEL (reference sequence).

This clonotype has only one observation. The germline gene is not matched at one end of the junction; a read error may be the cause. This sequence joins TRBV25-1 and TRBJ1-2; D is ambiguous. Per germline, CDR1 MGHDK and CDR2 SYGVNS. There are 13 residues in the CDR3. The CDR3 nucleotides read TGCGCCAGCAGCCCCATTGATGGGGTGGCCTACACCTTC. It codes for CASSPIDGVAYTF.

This clonotype has a count of ten or more. The V and J genes are TRBV7-9 and TRBJ1-6, with 8 bases that match TRBD1. CDR1 SEHNR and CDR2 FQNEAQ come from the germline V gene (reference sequence). The CDR3 totals 15 residues. Trimming removed 6 bases from V and 8 bases from J; junction bases left unmatched: 9. CDR3 amino acids: CASSPAGTGHSPLHF. The CDR3, as DNA: TGTGCCAGCAGTCCTGCCGGGACAGGACATTCACCCCTCCACTTT.

The rearrangement uses TRBV28 and TRBJ2-5; the D gene could be TRBD1 or TRBD2 (5 bases each). TRBJ2-1 explains the end of the DNA better; the J call may be wrong. Germline CDR1 reads MDHEN; CDR2 reads SYDVKM. This CDR3 is 13 amino acids long. The DNA of the CDR3 is TGTGCCAGCAGCCAAGACTCGAGGGGTGAGCAGTTCTTC. Its protein is CASSQDSRGEQFF.

This rearrangement joins TRBV10-3 to TRBJ1-5; no definite D call. The germline CDR1 and CDR2 sequences are ENHRY and SYGVKD. The CDR3 extends over 11 amino acids. Between the trimmed V and J ends, which lost 10 bases and 7 bases, there was a span of 11 bases. As DNA, the CDR3 is TGTGCCAGCAGCCGAATCCAGCCCCAGCATTTT. Translated, it gives CASSRIQPQHF.

This clonotype was seen only a few times. The chain is built from TRBV6-4 and TRBJ1-4, with D hard to call. Germline CDR1 reads MRHNA; CDR2 reads SNTAGT. V was shortened by 6 bases and J by 7 bases, with 27 bases between the two germline ends. This CDR3 spans 18 amino acids. The DNA of the CDR3 is TGTGCCAGCAGCTTAGGATATTTTCCTAGTTCGTCAGGTGAAAAACTGTTTTTT. Translated: CASSLGYFPSSSGEKLFF.

This rearrangement joins TRBV20-1 to TRBJ2-5, with TRBD2 as a possible D gene (5 bases). From germline, CDR1 is DFQATT and CDR2 SNEGSKA (reference sequence). This CDR3 is built from 15 residues. Trimming took 3 bases from V and 3 from J, leaving 17 bases between them. The CDR3 DNA follows: TGCAGTGCTAGCTGGACTGGCCCGGGTAAAGAGACCCAGTACTTC. Translated: CSASWTGPGKETQYF.

This clonotype was seen at least ten times. J is TRBJ2-7 and V is TRBV7-9; D perhaps matches TRBD2 (6 bases). This CDR3 is 16 amino acids long. CDR1 is SEHNR, CDR2 FQNEAQ, per germline (reference sequence). The ends were cut back, 4 bases at V and 3 bases at J, with 19 bases in the middle. CDR3: CASSSLEVAEFYEQYF. The CDR3 DNA reads as TGTGCCAGCAGCTCTCTCGAGGTAGCGGAATTCTACGAGCAGTACTTC.

CDR3 sequence: CASSLGEEGETQYF. The CDR3 DNA sequence: TGTGCCAGCAGCTTAGGAGAAGAGGGAGAGACCCAGTACTTC. This chain links TRBV11-3 with TRBJ2-5; possibly TRBD2 for D (5 bases). Looked up from germline, CDR1 is SGHNT and CDR2 is YENEEA. V was clipped by 1 base and J by 4 bases, with 10 bases between them. The CDR3 runs to 14 residues.

This clonotype appeared many times. This sequence joins TRBV29-1 and TRBJ2-5; D might be TRBD1 (6 bases). Germline assignment: CDR1 SQVTM and CDR2 ANQGSEA. Trimming took off 5 bases at V and 5 bases at J, with 9 bases between the two ends. This CDR3 is built from 11 residues. The CDR3 is CSVQRGETQYF. CDR3 in DNA: TGCAGCGTTCAGAGGGGGGAGACCCAGTACTTC.

This clonotype qualifies as medium-sized. The V call is TRBV6-5, the J call TRBJ2-7; TRBD2 aligns across 7 bases. From germline, CDR1 is MNHEY and CDR2 SVGAGI. This CDR3 comprises 13 residues. With 2 bases clipped from V and 6 bases from J, the junction kept 4 bases outside the gene matches. The CDR3 spells CASSYGGGFEQYF. The CDR3, as DNA: TGTGCCAGCAGTTACGGGGGGGGATTCGAGCAGTACTTC.

The chain is built from TRBV7-3 and TRBJ2-7, with 12 bases aligning to TRBD1. Looked up from germline, CDR1 is SGHTA and CDR2 is FQGTGA. The CDR3 covers 16 residues. J lost 4 bases, V lost 9 bases, and 13 bases had no gene match. The DNA for the CDR3 is TGTGCCAGTAGTATGCAGCCGGGACAGGGGGCATACGAGCAGTACTTC. This encodes CASSMQPGQGAYEQYF.

This clonotype has more than one count but fewer than ten. The rearrangement joins TRBV24-1 to TRBJ2-3; the D call may be TRBD1 or TRBD2 (7 bases each). Germline CDR1 and CDR2: KGHDR and SFDVKD. This CDR3 has 16 residues. With 6 bases removed from V and 8 bases from J, the gap between germline ends came to 23 bases. CDR3 residues: CATSLGGGEGRRTQYF. The DNA for the CDR3 is TGTGCCACCAGTCTGGGAGGGGGCGAAGGTCGGCGTACGCAGTATTTT.

This clonotype has only a few counts. The junction departs from the called germline gene at one end, perhaps through a read error. This chain joins TRBV12-3 or TRBV12-4 and TRBJ2-7; D call uncertain. This CDR3 region has 12 residues. The CDR3 DNA is TGTACCAGCAGTTTCCTTACGGATGAGCAGTACTTC. As protein: CTSSFLTDEQYF.